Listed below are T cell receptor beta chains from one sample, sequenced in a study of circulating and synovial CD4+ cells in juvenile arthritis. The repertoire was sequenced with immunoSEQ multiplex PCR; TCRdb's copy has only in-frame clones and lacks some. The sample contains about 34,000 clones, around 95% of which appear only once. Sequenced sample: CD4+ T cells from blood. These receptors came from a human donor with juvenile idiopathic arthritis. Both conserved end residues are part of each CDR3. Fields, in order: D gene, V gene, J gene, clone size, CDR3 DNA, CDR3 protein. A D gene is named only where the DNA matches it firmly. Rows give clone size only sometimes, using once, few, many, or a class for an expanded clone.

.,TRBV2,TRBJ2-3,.,TGTGCCAGCAGTGAAGCGGCAGGCGGCACAGATACGCAGTATTTT,CASSEAAGGTDTQYF
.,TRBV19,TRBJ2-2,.,TGTGCCAGTAGTCGATCAGGGGCGCAGAACGGGGAGCTGTTTTTT,CASSRSGAQNGELFF
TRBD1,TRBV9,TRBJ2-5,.,TGTGCCAGCAGCGGATCCTCACGAAGGAGATATGTCGGAGATGACAGGGGGCGAGAGACCCAGTACTTC,CASSGSSRRRYVGDDRGRETQYF
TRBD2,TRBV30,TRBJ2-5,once,TGTGCGTTGAACCCTAGCGGGAGGGGTGAGACCCAGTACTTC,CALNPSGRGETQYF
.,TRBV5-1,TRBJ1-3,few,TGCGCCAGCAGTTGGGGCAGGATCTCTGGAAACACCATATATTTT,CASSWGRISGNTIYF
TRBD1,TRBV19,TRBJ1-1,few,TGTGCCAGTAGTGGGACAGGGGGCCCTGAAGCTTTCTTT,CASSGTGGPEAFF
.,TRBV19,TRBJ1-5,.,TGTGCCAGTAGGCCTGCAGGGGTCGTCGATCAGCCCCAGCATTTT,CASRPAGVVDQPQHF
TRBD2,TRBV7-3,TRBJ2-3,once,TGTGCCAGCAGTCCTAGACTAGCGGCCACAGATACGCAGTATTTT,CASSPRLAATDTQYF
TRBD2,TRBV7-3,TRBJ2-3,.,TGTGCCAGCAGCCCTTCTAGCGGGGAGGGAGATACGCAGTATTTT,CASSPSSGEGDTQYF
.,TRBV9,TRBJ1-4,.,TGTGCCAGCAGCGTAGATTTCGGGGAATGGGAAAAACTGTTTTTT,CASSVDFGEWEKLFF
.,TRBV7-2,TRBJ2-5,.,TGTGCCAGCAGCCCCACTCAAGAGACCCAGTACTTC,CASSPTQETQYF
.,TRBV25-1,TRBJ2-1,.,TGTGCCAGCAGTTGGGACGGGAGCTCCTACAATGAGCAGTTCTTC,CASSWDGSSYNEQFF
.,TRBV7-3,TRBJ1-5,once,TGTGCCAGCAGCTTAAGCGGTTTGAGGGTGGGTCAGCCCCAGCATTTT,CASSLSGLRVGQPQHF
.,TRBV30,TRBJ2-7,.,TGTGCCTGGAGTGTTGGCAGGGTGAAGCAGTACTTC,CAWSVGRVKQYF
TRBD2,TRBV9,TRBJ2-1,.,TGTGCCAGTTCCAGGTTTTTCGCGGGAGCCTCCTACAATGAGCAGTTCTTC,CASSRFFAGASYNEQFF
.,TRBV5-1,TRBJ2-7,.,TGCGCCAGCAGCTTGACAGGAAGCTCCTACGAGCAGTACTTC,CASSLTGSSYEQYF
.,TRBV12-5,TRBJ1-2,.,TGTGCTAGTGGTTTGGTACAGGGCGGTGGCTACACCTTC,CASGLVQGGGYTF
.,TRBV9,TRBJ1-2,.,TGTGCCAGCAGCGTAGGTGGGACAACCAACTATGGCTACACCTTC,CASSVGGTTNYGYTF
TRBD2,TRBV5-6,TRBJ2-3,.,TGTGCCAGCAGCCAGCGGGAGACAGATACGCAGTATTTT,CASSQRETDTQYF
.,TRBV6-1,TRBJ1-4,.,TGTGCCAGCAGTTTCAGGCGAAGTAATGAAAAACTGTTTTTT,CASSFRRSNEKLFF
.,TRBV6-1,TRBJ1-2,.,TGTGCCGGTCGGAGTTCCATCCTTTATGGCTACACCTTC,CAGRSSILYGYTF
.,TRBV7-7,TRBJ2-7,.,TGTGCCAGCAGCCCTACTGCCTTGGGACTGGGCGAGCAGTACTTC,CASSPTALGLGEQYF
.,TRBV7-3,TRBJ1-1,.,TGTGCCAGCAGCTTGGACGCCGAACTGGGAGGGGCTTTCTTT,CASSLDAELGGAFF
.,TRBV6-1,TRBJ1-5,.,TGTGCCAGCAGTTCGGACACATATAGCAATCAGCCCCAGCATTTT,CASSSDTYSNQPQHF
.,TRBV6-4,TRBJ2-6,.,TGTGCCAGCAGTCCGGACAGCGCTGGGGCCAACGTCCTGACTTTC,CASSPDSAGANVLTF
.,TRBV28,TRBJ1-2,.,TGTGCCAGCAGTTTACCTGGCCATGGCTACACCTTC,CASSLPGHGYTF
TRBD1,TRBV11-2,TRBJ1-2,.,TGTGCCAGCAGCTCGGACAGGGGGTCGGGCTACACCTTC,CASSSDRGSGYTF
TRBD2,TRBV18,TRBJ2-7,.,TGTGCCAGCCCACCTCCCGGGGGGTACGAGCAGTACTTC,CASPPPGGYEQYF
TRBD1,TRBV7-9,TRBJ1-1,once,TGTGCCAGCAGCGGACAGGGCCTTCTACTCGGCACTGAAGCTTTCTTT,CASSGQGLLLGTEAFF
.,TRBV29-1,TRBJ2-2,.,TGCAGCGTTGGGCGAGGGATCGCCGGGGAGCTGTTTTTT,CSVGRGIAGELFF
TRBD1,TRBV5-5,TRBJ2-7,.,TGTGCCAGCAGCCTCACCTATACTTTACAGGGGAACACCCCCTACGAGCAGTACTTC,CASSLTYTLQGNTPYEQYF
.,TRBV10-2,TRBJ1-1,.,TGCGCCAGCAGTGAGTCAGAGGGAAACACTGAAGCTTTCTTT,CASSESEGNTEAFF
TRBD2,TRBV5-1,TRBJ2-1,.,TGCGCCAGCATGGCCAGAGCGGGAGGGATTGACAATGAGCAGTTCTTC,CASMARAGGIDNEQFF
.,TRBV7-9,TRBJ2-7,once,TGTGCCAGCAGCTTATCCAGGGACTCCTACGAGCAGTACTTC,CASSLSRDSYEQYF
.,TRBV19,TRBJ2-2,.,TGTGCCAGTAGTATTACAGGGATAAACACCGGGGAGCTGTTTTTT,CASSITGINTGELFF
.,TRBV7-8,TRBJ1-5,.,TGTGCCAGCAGCTTAGCACGGGACAATCAGCCCCAGCATTTT,CASSLARDNQPQHF
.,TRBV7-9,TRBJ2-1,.,TGTGCCAGCAGCTTATCCCTACTAGTAGGGGGTGAGCAGTTCTTC,CASSLSLLVGGEQFF
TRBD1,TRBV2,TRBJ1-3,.,TGTGCCAGCAGTGAAGCGAAAGGGAACAGGGGACGATCTGGAAACACCATATATTTT,CASSEAKGNRGRSGNTIYF
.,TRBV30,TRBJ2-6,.,TGTGCCTGGACTTTCTCTGGGGCCAACGTCCTGACTTTC,CAWTFSGANVLTF
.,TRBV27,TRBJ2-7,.,TGTGCCAGCAGGGTCGGGTCGGGGGGCTTGGCGGGGACCTACGAGCAGTACTTC,CASRVGSGGLAGTYEQYF